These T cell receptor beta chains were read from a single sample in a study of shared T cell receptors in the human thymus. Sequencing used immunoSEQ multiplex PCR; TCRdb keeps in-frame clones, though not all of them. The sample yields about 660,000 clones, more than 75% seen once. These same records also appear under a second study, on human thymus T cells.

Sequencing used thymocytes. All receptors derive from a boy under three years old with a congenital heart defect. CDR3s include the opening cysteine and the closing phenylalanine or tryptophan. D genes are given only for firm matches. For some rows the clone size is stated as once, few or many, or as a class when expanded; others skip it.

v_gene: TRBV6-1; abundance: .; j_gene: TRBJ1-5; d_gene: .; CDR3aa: CASSSRRLSNQPQHF; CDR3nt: TGTGCCAGCAGTTCCCGCAGACTTAGCAATCAGCCCCAGCATTTT
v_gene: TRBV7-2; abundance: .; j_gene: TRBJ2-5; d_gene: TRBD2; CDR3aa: CASSPGRRLAGEGGETQYF; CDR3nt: TGTGCCAGCAGTCCGGGGCGGCGACTAGCGGGAGAAGGGGGAGAGACCCAGTACTTC
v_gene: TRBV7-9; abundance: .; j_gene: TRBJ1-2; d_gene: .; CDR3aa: CASSLVQSYGYTF; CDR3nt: TGTGCCAGCAGCTTAGTACAGAGCTATGGCTACACCTTC
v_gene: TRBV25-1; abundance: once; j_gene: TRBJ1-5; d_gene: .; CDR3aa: CASSVADRHVSNQPQHF; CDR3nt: TGTGCCAGCAGTGTCGCCGATCGACACGTTAGCAATCAGCCCCAGCATTTT
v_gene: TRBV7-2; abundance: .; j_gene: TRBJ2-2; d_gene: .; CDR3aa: CASSLDYPGTGELFF; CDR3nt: TGTGCCAGCAGTCTCGACTACCCGGGGACCGGGGAGCTGTTTTTT
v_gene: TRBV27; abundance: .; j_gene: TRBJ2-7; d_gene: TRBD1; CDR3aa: CASRAHGTGTYEQYF; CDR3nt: TGTGCCAGCAGGGCCCACGGGACAGGTACCTACGAGCAGTACTTC
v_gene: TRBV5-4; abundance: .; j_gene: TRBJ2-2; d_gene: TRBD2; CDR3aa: CASSKLAGGPGTGELFF; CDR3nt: TGTGCCAGCAGCAAACTAGCGGGAGGGCCGGGCACCGGGGAGCTGTTTTTT
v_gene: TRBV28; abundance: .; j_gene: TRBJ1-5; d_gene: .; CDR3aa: CASLNRDTDQPQHF; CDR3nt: TGTGCCAGCCTCAACAGGGATACGGATCAGCCCCAGCATTTT
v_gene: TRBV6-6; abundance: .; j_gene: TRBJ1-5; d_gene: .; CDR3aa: CASSYGQGYRPQHF; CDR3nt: TGTGCCAGCAGTTACGGGCAGGGGTATCGGCCCCAGCATTTT
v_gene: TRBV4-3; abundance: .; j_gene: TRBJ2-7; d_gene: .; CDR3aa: CASSQDRERRDSYEQYF; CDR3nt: TGCGCCAGCAGCCAAGACAGGGAACGGCGGGACTCTTACGAGCAGTACTTC
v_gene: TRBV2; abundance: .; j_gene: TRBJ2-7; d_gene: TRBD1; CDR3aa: CASGQGYEQYF; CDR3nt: TGTGCCAGCGGACAGGGCTACGAGCAGTACTTC
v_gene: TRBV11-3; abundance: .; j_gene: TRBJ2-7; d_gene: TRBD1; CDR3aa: CASSLGTGEPYEQYF; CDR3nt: TGTGCCAGCAGCTTGGGGACAGGGGAGCCCTACGAGCAGTACTTC
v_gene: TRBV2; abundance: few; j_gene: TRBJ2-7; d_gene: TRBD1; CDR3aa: CASIKYTPGQGYEQYF; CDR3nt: TGTGCCAGCATAAAGTACACTCCGGGACAGGGTTACGAGCAGTACTTC
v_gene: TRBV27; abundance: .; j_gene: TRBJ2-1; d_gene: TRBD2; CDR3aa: CASSPGLAGPNEQFF; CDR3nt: TGTGCCAGCAGTCCAGGACTAGCGGGCCCAAATGAGCAGTTCTTC
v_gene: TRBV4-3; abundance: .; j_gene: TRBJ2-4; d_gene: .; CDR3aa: CASSFVTGVRTLIQYF; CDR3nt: TGCGCCAGCAGCTTCGTTACGGGGGTGAGGACTCTCATTCAGTACTTC
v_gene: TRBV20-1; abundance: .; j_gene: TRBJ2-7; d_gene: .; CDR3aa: CSASRAYEQYF; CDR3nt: TGCAGTGCTAGCAGGGCCTACGAGCAGTACTTC
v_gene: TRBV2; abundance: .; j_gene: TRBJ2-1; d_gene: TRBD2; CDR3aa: CASSEAPFPPGGFNEQFF; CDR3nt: TGTGCCAGCAGTGAAGCCCCTTTTCCACCGGGAGGTTTCAATGAGCAGTTCTTC
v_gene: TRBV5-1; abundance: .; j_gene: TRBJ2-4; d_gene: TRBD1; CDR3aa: CASSEDRGLSVGKNIQYF; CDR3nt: TGCGCCAGCAGCGAAGACAGGGGGCTTAGCGTCGGCAAAAACATTCAGTACTTC
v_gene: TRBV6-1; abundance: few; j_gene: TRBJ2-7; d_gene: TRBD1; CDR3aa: CASDEDRGSYEQYF; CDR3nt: TGTGCCAGCGACGAGGACAGGGGGTCCTACGAGCAGTACTTC
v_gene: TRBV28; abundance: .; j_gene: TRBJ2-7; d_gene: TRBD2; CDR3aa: CASTSGLAGNEQYF; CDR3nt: TGTGCCAGCACATCGGGACTAGCGGGGAACGAGCAGTACTTC
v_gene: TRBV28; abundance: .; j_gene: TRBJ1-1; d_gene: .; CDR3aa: CASSEGKDTEAFF; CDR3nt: TGTGCCAGCAGTGAGGGAAAGGACACTGAAGCTTTCTTT
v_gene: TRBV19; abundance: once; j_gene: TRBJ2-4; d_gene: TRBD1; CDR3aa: CASAQGADIAKNIQYF; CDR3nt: TGTGCCAGCGCACAGGGGGCGGATATAGCCAAAAACATTCAGTACTTC
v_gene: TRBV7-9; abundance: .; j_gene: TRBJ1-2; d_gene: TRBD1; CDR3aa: CASSPGQGDGYTF; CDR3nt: TGTGCCAGCAGCCCGGGACAGGGGGATGGCTACACCTTC
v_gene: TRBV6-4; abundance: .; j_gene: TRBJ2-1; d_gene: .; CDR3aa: CATQTGDNEQFF; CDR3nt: TGTGCCACCCAGACAGGCGACAATGAGCAGTTCTTC
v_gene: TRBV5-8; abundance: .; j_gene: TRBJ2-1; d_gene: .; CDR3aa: CASSQTEAWFDEQFF; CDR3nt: TGTGCCAGCAGCCAGACAGAGGCTTGGTTCGATGAGCAGTTCTTC
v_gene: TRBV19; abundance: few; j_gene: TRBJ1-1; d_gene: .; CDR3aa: CASSSGSMNTEAFF; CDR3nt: TGTGCCAGTAGTTCAGGATCTATGAACACTGAAGCTTTCTTT
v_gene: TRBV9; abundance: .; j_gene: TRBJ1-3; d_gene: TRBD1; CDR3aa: CASSLGTDSGNTIYF; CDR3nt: TGTGCCAGCAGCCTCGGGACAGACTCTGGAAACACCATATATTTT
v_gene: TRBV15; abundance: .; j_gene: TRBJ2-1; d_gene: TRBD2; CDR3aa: CATSRDRGRVRSEQFF; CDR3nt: TGTGCCACCAGCAGAGATCGCGGGAGGGTAAGGAGTGAGCAGTTCTTC
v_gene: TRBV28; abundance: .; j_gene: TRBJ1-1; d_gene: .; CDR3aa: CASTGTNTEAFF; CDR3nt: TGTGCCAGTACAGGGACGAACACTGAAGCTTTCTTT